This T cell receptor beta chain was sequenced during a study of neurological immune-mediated disorders (dated by TCRdb to about 2019). About the full investigation: Among the roughly 34 multiple sclerosis patients, relapsing-remitting MS was present in some 31 and secondary progressive MS was present in 3. Peripheral blood TCR-beta repertoires from HTLV-I-associated myelopathy (HAM/TSP) patients, multiple sclerosis patients and healthy controls were compared by UMI-based sequencing. Longitudinal samples, technical triplicates and paired sorted CD4+ and CD8+ T-cell subsets, alongside PBMC samples, were included among the approximately 98 TCR-beta libraries. Of the 60 to 70 subjects in the cohort, around 15 were HAM/TSP patients, some 34 were multiple sclerosis patients, and some 20 were healthy controls.

V lost 3 bases and J lost 2 bases; the stretch between them is 13 bases long. The CDR3 contains 15 residues, cysteine and phenylalanine counted. Only CDR3 DNA is held: 45 bases, read in frame from base 1. Sequences ENHRY (CDR1) and SYGVKD (CDR2) are obtained from the germline V gene. cDNA was synthesized by template-switch 5'RACE using a primer with a 10-nucleotide random unique molecular identifier that tagged each TCR transcript. Over 180 million TCR-beta sequences, covering 15-18 subjects, were produced in each sequencing run. Total RNA was extracted with the RNeasy kit. The KAPA Real-time Library Amplification kit was used to amplify TCR-beta VDJ regions with primers for the TCR constant region and the 5'RACE anchor. Sample indexes and Illumina adaptors were added in a first PCR, after which library yield was increased in a second PCR. After Ampure bead purification, the TCR product of roughly 650 bp was size-selected on a 2% E-gel SizeSelection system. Library quality was checked on a Bioanalyzer, concentration was measured with Qubit, and libraries were quantified with the Kapa Library Quantification kit before pooling. An Illumina HiSeq 2500 was used to sequence the libraries paired-end at 2 x 150 bp. To increase sequence diversity, about 25-30% phiX was spiked into each library pool. Per the original workflow: Quality-filtered reads were processed with the UMI-based MiGEC pipeline, which removed over 75% of raw TCR sequences during error correction. IMGT germline references were used for alignment of VDJ genes, and clonotypes were defined by a unique CDR3 amino acid sequence together with V-J genes. Clonal expansion, Shannon diversity and CDR3 relatedness were evaluated with VDJtools (CalcPairwiseDistances, ClusterSamples), while phylogenetic trees were built in CLCbio workbench. Using coefficient-of-variation modelling across technical triplicates, the study counted a clone as expanded if it had at least 8 unique UMIs. TCRdb trimmed public reads at Q25 via fastp, called clones via MiXCR and kept in-frame beta chains. Rows with a matching CDR3 protein are joined into one entry that keeps the most common DNA and genes. TCRdb, not the original authors, processed these V and J calls. Here the sample has about 46,000 distinct CDR3 sequences; under 2% occur a single time. The ten top clones hold around 2.1% of the sample.

This clonotype was picked up many times. It has no known antigen specificity. No base quality information exists; no much larger clone differs at one position. What the authors observed across the whole study: No identical CDR3 amino acid sequences were shared among expanded clones across subjects, suggesting private TCR-beta repertoires in all groups. TCR clonal expansion was highest in HAM/TSP patients and lowest in MS patients, with MS patients falling below even healthy controls. In phylogenetic analysis, the repertoires of 18 of 34 MS patients grouped into a cluster of related CDR3 sequences, which suggests a possible signature at the repertoire level. No association of the MS cluster with clinical or MRI features was observed, and the need for larger cohorts was stated by the authors.

For unsorted PBMC libraries, 2 million PBMCs were used after storage in RNAlater at -80 degrees C until RNA extraction. Multiple sclerosis patients were enrolled in a US clinical protocol evaluating disease progression by magnetic resonance imaging. Peripheral blood underwent Ficoll-Hypaque density gradient centrifugation to isolate PBMCs, which were then cryopreserved in liquid nitrogen. The receptor was derived from a woman in her thirties or forties with multiple sclerosis. The chain is assembled from TRBV10-3 and TRBJ1-2, with the D gene too uncertain to name. The sequenced material came from PBMCs. Here is the DNA: TGTGCCATCAGTGATAAGGGAGGACGAAACTATGGCTACACCTTC. This encodes CAISDKGGRNYGYTF.